This is a list of T cell receptor beta chains from one sample in a study of T cells in Graves' hyperthyroidism and ophthalmopathy. From the multiplex PCR reads, TCRdb called clonotypes with MiXCR, one entry per CDR3 protein. The data hold nearly 600,000 distinct CDR3 sequences, with 12% to 15% observed a single time. The sample was blood. These receptor sequences come from a woman younger than 30 with Graves' ophthalmopathy. Each CDR3 is given with its conserved first and last residue. Each record gives: V gene, D gene, clone size, J gene, CDR3 DNA, CDR3 protein. A D gene is named only where the DNA matches it firmly. The size field is filled for only some rows; it gives once, few, many or a size class.

TRBV30,TRBD2,.,TRBJ2-1,TGTGCCTGGGGTAGCGGGAATTGGAATGAGCAGTTCTTC,CAWGSGNWNEQFF
TRBV15,TRBD2,few,TRBJ2-3,TGTGCCACCAGCAGAGATCGGAGACTAGCGGATACGCAGTATTTT,CATSRDRRLADTQYF
TRBV19,.,many,TRBJ1-1,TGTGCCAGTAGTATAGGGGGATGGCCTTCGAACACTGAAGCTTTCTTT,CASSIGGWPSNTEAFF
TRBV28,.,many,TRBJ2-1,TGTGCCAGCAGTTTATGGGGACTGATCTCCTACAATGAGCAGTTCTTC,CASSLWGLISYNEQFF
TRBV11-2,.,many,TRBJ1-2,TGTGCCAGCAGCTCTTACCGGGACCCGAGCTATGGCTACACCTTC,CASSSYRDPSYGYTF
TRBV5-4,TRBD1,few,TRBJ1-2,TGTGCCAGCAGCTTGGGTTTTAGGGGGCGAAGCTATGGCTACACCTTC,CASSLGFRGRSYGYTF
TRBV6-1,.,.,TRBJ2-7,TGTGCCACTAGCTCCTACGAGCAGTACTTC,CATSSYEQYF
TRBV7-3,TRBD1,few,TRBJ1-1,TGTGCCAGCAGCTTTTCAGGGGGCATGGGCACTGAAGCTTTCTTT,CASSFSGGMGTEAFF
TRBV12-3/TRBV12-4,.,few,TRBJ2-6,TGTGCCAGCAGTTCGCAGGGGGGGCTCTCTGGGGCCAACGCCCTGACTTTC,CASSSQGGLSGANALTF
TRBV19,.,.,TRBJ2-3,TGTGCCAGTACCACTCCAAACACAGATACGCAGTGTTTT,CASTTPNTDTQCF
TRBV19,TRBD2,many,TRBJ2-1,TGTGCCAGTAGAAACTACCCGGGACTAGCGGGAGGCAACAATGAGCAGTTCTTC,CASRNYPGLAGGNNEQFF
TRBV5-6,TRBD1,.,TRBJ1-3,TGTGCCAGCAGCTGGGATACAGGGGCTGGAAACACCATATATTTT,CASSWDTGAGNTIYF
TRBV18,.,many,TRBJ1-1,TGTGCCAGCTCACCACAGGACAGACCGAACACTGAAGCTTTCTTT,CASSPQDRPNTEAFF
TRBV28,TRBD1,many,TRBJ1-6,TGTGCCAGCAGCACCGGGACAGGGGGCTCACCCCTCCACTTT,CASSTGTGGSPLHF
TRBV3-1,TRBD1,.,TRBJ1-4,TGTGCCAGCAGCCAAGATGGGGGACAGGGCACTAATGAAAAACTGTTTTTT,CASSQDGGQGTNEKLFF
TRBV27,.,many,TRBJ1-2,TGTGCCAGCAAGACCCAGGGTAACTATGGCTACACCTTC,CASKTQGNYGYTF
TRBV12-3/TRBV12-4,.,many,TRBJ2-7,TGTGCCAGCAGCTTTCGAAGACTAGGGAACTACGAGCAGTACTTC,CASSFRRLGNYEQYF
TRBV5-1,TRBD1,many,TRBJ2-7,TGCGCCAGCAGCCCCCGAGGGACAGACACCTACGAGCAGTACTTC,CASSPRGTDTYEQYF
TRBV6-2/TRBV6-3,.,many,TRBJ1-1,TGTGCCAGCAGTTACTCTACTCTAGGGGTTGACACTGAAGCTTTCTTT,CASSYSTLGVDTEAFF
TRBV6-5,.,many,TRBJ1-3,TGTGCCAGCAGTTACGATCCGGGGTCTGGAAACACCATATATTTT,CASSYDPGSGNTIYF
TRBV29-1,.,.,TRBJ1-1,TGCAGCGTTGATGTGGCAGGGGAAGCTTTCTTT,CSVDVAGEAFF
TRBV12-3/TRBV12-4,.,many,TRBJ1-1,TGTGCCAGCAGCCCCTCCGGCGGCAGGTTGAATGAAGCTTTCTTT,CASSPSGGRLNEAFF
TRBV27,.,many,TRBJ1-1,TGTGCCAGCAGTTCCATCTCCAGGGGTGCGATGAACACTGAAGCTTTCTTT,CASSSISRGAMNTEAFF
TRBV6-1,.,many,TRBJ2-3,TGTGCCAGCAGTTCGAATACCCTAGCTGCAGCCACAGATACGCAGTATTTT,CASSSNTLAAATDTQYF
TRBV20-1,.,many,TRBJ2-3,TGCAGTGCTAGGAACTGGGGGCCTTTCACAGATACGCAGTATTTT,CSARNWGPFTDTQYF
TRBV5-1,.,many,TRBJ2-7,TGCGCCAGCAGCTTGCAACGCCCAAACGAACTGGGGGTCGAGCAGTACTTC,CASSLQRPNELGVEQYF
TRBV6-1,.,.,TRBJ1-3,TGTGCCAGCAGTTCCGGCCCGATATCAACCGGAAACACCATATATTTT,CASSSGPISTGNTIYF
TRBV9,.,few,TRBJ1-4,TGTGCCAGCAGCGTAGCAGGCAAAACTAATGAAAAACTGTTTTTT,CASSVAGKTNEKLFF
TRBV7-3,.,many,TRBJ2-2,TGTGCCAGCAGCTTGACCTCTCCCGGGGAGCTGTTTTTT,CASSLTSPGELFF
TRBV5-4,.,.,TRBJ2-2,TGTGCCAGCCATGCAATTGTTAGTAGTGAGGACACCGGGGAGCTGTTTTTT,CASHAIVSSEDTGELFF
TRBV18,TRBD1,many,TRBJ1-1,TGTGCCAGCTCACCACGTCTCAGGGACAGGCGATCGATAGCTTTCTTT,CASSPRLRDRRSIAFF
TRBV5-1,.,.,TRBJ2-1,TGCGCCAGAAGCTTCTTCGACTCCTCCTACAATGAGCAGTTCTTC,CARSFFDSSYNEQFF
TRBV2,.,many,TRBJ1-6,TGTGCCAGCAGTTACTCCGAAGGGAATTCACCCCTCCACTTT,CASSYSEGNSPLHF
TRBV20-1,.,.,TRBJ2-7,TGCAGTGCCGAATCTAGCGCCAGTTCCTACGAGCAGTACTTC,CSAESSASSYEQYF
TRBV6-6,.,many,TRBJ2-5,TGTGCCAGCAGTTACGGGACGGCCGCGGGGGAGACCCAGTACTTC,CASSYGTAAGETQYF
TRBV6-2/TRBV6-3,.,.,TRBJ1-5,TGTGCCAGCAGTTACTCGCTACGGGGTAATCAGCCCCAGCATTTT,CASSYSLRGNQPQHF
TRBV19,TRBD2,once,TRBJ2-5,TGTGCCAGTAGTACCACCGGGAGGGGGGGGGAGACCCAGTACTTC,CASSTTGRGGETQYF
TRBV7-2,TRBD2,many,TRBJ2-1,TGTGCCAGCAGCTTAGACTCAGCGCCGGGACTAGCGGGAGGGCCTTTCTATGAGCAGTTCTTC,CASSLDSAPGLAGGPFYEQFF
TRBV2,.,few,TRBJ2-3,TGTGCCAGCAAACCACGGGGGCCTAGCACAGATACGCAGTATTTT,CASKPRGPSTDTQYF
TRBV5-4,.,many,TRBJ2-1,TGTGCCAGCAGCTTGGCCGGGGCAAGCTCCTACAATGAGCAGTTCTTC,CASSLAGASSYNEQFF
TRBV7-3,.,few,TRBJ2-2,TGTGCCAGCAGCCCGTCAGACACCGGGGAGCTGTTTTTT,CASSPSDTGELFF
TRBV5-5,TRBD1,few,TRBJ1-2,TGTGCCAGCAGCTTGGACAGGGGAAGGTATGGCTACACCTTC,CASSLDRGRYGYTF
TRBV4-1,TRBD2,.,TRBJ2-7,TGCGCCAGCAGCCAAGCCCGGGGGAGCGGGAGCGACGAGCAGTACTTC,CASSQARGSGSDEQYF
TRBV2,TRBD1,many,TRBJ1-5,TGTGCCAGCAGTGGACAGGGGATACAGCCCCAGCATTTT,CASSGQGIQPQHF
TRBV29-1,.,few,TRBJ2-7,TGCAGCGTTAGTTTTGGGGGCCCGAGCGGCTCCTACGAGCAGTACTTC,CSVSFGGPSGSYEQYF
TRBV11-2,TRBD2,many,TRBJ2-1,TGTGCCAGCAGCTCCCCCTATGTGACTAGCGGGAGGAATGAGCAGTTCTTC,CASSSPYVTSGRNEQFF
TRBV7-9,.,many,TRBJ1-2,TGTGCCAGCAGCTTAGCTGCAGCTAACTATGGCTACACCTTC,CASSLAAANYGYTF
TRBV27,TRBD1,many,TRBJ1-3,TGTGCCAGCAGTCCCTCCCCGAACAGGGGCGTAGGAAACACCATATATTTT,CASSPSPNRGVGNTIYF